This TCR beta chain was profiled in a study of blood T cell repertoires in COVID-19. Study at large: Collection of acute and convalescent COVID-19 samples took place in the United States, Italy and Spain. The analysed material was cDNA or gDNA that came from T cells, B-cell-depleted T cells, or PBMCs.

CDR3 size: 15 residues. CDR1 SNHLY and CDR2 FYNNEI come from the germline V gene. Trimming removed 7 bases from V and 1 base from J, with 14 bases in between. This table comes from immunoSEQ multiplex PCR, and its TCRdb copy is limited to in-frame clones, with some not included. Here the sample spans approximately 260,000 clones, around 82% being singletons. The source is a woman of 80 years or more with active or convalescent COVID-19. This chain joins TRBV2 and TRBJ1-5; a weak D match, TRBD1 (6 bases). The specimen was peripheral blood. The CDR3 protein is CASNRLGGSNQPQHF. CDR3 coding DNA: TGTGCCAGCAACCGCCTAGGGGGAAGCAATCAGCCCCAGCATTTT.